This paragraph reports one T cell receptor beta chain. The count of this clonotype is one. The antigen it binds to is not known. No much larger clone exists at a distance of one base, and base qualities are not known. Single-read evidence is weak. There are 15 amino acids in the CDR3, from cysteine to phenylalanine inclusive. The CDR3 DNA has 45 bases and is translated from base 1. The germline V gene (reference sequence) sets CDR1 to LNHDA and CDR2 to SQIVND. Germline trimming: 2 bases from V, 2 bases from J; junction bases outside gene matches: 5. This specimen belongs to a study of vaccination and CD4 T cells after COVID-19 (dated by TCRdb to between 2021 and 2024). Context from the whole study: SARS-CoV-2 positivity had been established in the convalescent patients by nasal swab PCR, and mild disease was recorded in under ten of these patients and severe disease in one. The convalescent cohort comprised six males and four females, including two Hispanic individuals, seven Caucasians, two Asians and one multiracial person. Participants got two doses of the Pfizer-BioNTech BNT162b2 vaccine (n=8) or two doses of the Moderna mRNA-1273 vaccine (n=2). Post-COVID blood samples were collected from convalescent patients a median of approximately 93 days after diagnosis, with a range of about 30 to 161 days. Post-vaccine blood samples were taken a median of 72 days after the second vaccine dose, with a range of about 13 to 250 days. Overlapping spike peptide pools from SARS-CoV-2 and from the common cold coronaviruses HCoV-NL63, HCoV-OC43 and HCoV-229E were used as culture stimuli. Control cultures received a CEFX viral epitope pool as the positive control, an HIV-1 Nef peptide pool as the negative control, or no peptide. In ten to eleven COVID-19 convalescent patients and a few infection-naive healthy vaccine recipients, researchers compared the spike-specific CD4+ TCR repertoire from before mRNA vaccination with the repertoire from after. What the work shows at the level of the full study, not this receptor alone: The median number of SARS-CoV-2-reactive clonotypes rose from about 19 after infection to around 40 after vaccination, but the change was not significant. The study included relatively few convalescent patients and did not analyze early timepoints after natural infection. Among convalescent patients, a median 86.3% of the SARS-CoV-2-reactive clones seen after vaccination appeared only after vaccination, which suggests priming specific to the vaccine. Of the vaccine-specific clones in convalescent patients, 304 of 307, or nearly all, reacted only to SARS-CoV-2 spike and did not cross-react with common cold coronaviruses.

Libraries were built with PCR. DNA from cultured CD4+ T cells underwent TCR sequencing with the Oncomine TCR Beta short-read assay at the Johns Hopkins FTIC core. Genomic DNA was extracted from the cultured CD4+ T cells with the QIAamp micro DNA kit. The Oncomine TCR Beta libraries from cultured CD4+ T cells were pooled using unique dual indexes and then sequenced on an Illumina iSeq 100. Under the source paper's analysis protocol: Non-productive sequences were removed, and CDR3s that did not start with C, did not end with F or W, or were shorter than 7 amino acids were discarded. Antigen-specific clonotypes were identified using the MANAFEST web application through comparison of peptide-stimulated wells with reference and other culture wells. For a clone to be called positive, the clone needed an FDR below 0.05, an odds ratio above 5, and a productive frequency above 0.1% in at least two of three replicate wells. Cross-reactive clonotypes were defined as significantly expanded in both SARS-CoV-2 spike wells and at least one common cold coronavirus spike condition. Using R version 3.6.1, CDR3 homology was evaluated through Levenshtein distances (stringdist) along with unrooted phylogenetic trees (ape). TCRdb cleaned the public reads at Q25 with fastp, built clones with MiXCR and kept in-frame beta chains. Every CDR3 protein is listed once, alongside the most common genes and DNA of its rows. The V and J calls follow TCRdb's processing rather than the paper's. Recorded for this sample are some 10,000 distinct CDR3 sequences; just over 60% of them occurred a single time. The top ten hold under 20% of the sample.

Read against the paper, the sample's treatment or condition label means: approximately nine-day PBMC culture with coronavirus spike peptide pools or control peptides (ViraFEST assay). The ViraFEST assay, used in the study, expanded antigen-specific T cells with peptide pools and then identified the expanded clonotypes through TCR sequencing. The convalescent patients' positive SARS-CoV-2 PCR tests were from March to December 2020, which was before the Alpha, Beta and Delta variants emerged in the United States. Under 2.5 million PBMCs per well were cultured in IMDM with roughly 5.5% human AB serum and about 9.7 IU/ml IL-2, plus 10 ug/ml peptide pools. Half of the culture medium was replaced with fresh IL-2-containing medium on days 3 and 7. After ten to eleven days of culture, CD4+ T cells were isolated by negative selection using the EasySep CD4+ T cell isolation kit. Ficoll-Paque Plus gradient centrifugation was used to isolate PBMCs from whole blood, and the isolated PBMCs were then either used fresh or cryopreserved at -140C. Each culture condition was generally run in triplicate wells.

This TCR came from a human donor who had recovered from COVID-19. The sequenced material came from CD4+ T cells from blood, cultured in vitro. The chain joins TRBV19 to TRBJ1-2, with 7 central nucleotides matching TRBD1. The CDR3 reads CASSIPEQGNYGYTF. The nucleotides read TGTGCCAGTAGTATACCTGAACAGGGGAACTATGGCTACACCTTC.